This TCR beta chain derives from a study of shared clonotypes between healthy human individuals. A CD45RA-negative memory subset and a CD45RA+ naive subset were separated from the CD4+ cells. Germline assignment: CDR1 SGHNT and CDR2 YENEEA. V dropped 5 bases and J dropped 0 bases, with 13 bases sitting between them. The CDR3 loop spans 15 amino acids. Sequenced by immunoSEQ multiplex PCR; TCRdb stores in-frame clones only, minus some. The table has about 680,000 clones, around 72% seen once; the top ten hold 1.5% to 2%. The sequenced sample consisted of memory CD4+ T cells sorted from blood. The subset here: CD45RA-negative fraction. The genes are TRBV11-3 and TRBJ1-1, with D maybe TRBD1 (5 bases). The sequence derives from a woman aged 30 to 39 in good health. CDR3 coding DNA: TGTGCCAGCAGCCTAAGGTCAGGGTTGAACACTGAAGCTTTCTTT. It encodes CASSLRSGLNTEAFF.